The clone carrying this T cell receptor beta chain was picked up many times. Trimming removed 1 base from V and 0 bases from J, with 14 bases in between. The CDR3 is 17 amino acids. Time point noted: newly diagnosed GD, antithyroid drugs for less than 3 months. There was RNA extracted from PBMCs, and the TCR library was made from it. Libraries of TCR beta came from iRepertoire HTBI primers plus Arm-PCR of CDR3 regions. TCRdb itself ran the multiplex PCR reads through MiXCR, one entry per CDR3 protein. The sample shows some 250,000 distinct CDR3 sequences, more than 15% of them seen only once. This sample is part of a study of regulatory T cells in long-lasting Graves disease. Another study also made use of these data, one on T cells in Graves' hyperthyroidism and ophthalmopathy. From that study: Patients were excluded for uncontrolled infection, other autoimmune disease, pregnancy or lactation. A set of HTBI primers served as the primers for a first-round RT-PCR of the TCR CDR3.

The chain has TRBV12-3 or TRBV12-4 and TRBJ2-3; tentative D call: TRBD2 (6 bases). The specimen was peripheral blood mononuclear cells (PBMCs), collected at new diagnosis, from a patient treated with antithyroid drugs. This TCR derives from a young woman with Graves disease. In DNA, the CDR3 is TGTGCCAGCAGTTTAGAGAAGGCTAGCGATAGCACAGATACGCAGTATTTT. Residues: CASSLEKASDSTDTQYF.